This T cell receptor beta chain emerged from a study of T cell responses to AZD1222 COVID-19 vaccine. Whole-study findings and limits: Two doses of AZD1222 preceded a rise in Spike-specific TCR breadth and depth.

The germline V and J ends were trimmed by 4 bases and 2 bases, with 18 bases remaining between them. CDR1 SGHAT and CDR2 FQNNGV come from the germline V gene. CDR3 length equals 17 residues. Details on this clone: What it binds is unknown.

Using immunoSEQ multiplex PCR, the repertoire was profiled, and TCRdb retains in-frame clones only, with some absent. Altogether 130,000 to 150,000 clones are present, 75% to 95% being singletons, with the ten largest covering 2.8%. This specimen consisted of peripheral blood, obtained on day 0 of MenACWY control vaccination. This clonotype was obtained from an adult in good health. V and J are TRBV11-2 and TRBJ2-1, with D tentatively TRBD2 (6 bases). The CDR3 region is CASSSPRRGGPYNEQFF. CDR3 nucleotides: TGTGCCAGCAGCTCCCCAAGGCGGGGAGGCCCCTACAATGAGCAGTTCTTC.